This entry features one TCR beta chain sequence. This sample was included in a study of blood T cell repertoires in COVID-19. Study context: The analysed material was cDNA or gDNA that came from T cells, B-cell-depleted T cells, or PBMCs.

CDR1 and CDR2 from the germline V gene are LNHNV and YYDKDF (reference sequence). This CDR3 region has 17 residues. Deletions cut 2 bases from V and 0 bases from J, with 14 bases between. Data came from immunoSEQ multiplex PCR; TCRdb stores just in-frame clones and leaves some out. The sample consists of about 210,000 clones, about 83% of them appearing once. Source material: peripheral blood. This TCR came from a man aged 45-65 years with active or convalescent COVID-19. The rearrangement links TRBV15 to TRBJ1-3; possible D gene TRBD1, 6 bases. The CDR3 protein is CATSRSTWTDSGNTIYF. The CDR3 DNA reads TGTGCCACCAGCAGAAGCACCTGGACAGACTCTGGAAACACCATATATTTT.